This TCR beta chain was documented in a study of blood T cell repertoires in COVID-19. Whole-study context: Collection of acute and convalescent COVID-19 samples took place in the United States, Italy and Spain.

This clone has only one observation. The authors' processing: Estimation of nucleated cell counts relied on the amplification of reference gene primers. Some clones are missing from TCRdb's copy, which holds only in-frame ones; the method was immunoSEQ multiplex PCR. That table gives V, J and clone size, and the DNA gave D and trimming. The data show about 160,000 clones, approximately 91% seen once. V dropped 6 bases and J dropped 8; count of bases not matched to a gene: 12. This CDR3 is 15 amino acids long. The germline V gene encodes CDR1 MDHEN and CDR2 SYDVKM. The TCR originated in a man between 18 and 29 years old with acute or convalescent COVID-19. The chain couples TRBV28 to TRBJ1-2; 10 nucleotides agree with TRBD1. Input material: peripheral blood. The CDR3 nucleotides are TGTGCCAGCAGATACCGGGACAGGGGATTACAGGGCTACACCTTC. Translated: CASRYRDRGLQGYTF.